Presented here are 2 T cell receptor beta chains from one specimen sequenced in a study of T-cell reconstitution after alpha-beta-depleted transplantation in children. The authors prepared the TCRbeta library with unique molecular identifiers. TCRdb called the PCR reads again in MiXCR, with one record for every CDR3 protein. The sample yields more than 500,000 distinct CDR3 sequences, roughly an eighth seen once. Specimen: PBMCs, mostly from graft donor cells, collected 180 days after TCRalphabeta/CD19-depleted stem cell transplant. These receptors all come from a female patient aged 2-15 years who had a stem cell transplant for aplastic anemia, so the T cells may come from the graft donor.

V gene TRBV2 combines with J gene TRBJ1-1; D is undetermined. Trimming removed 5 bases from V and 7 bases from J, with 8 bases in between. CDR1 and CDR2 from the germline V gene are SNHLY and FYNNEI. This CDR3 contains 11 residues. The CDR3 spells CASSSTLEAFF. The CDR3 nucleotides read TGTGCCAGCAGTTCTACACTTGAAGCTTTCTTT.

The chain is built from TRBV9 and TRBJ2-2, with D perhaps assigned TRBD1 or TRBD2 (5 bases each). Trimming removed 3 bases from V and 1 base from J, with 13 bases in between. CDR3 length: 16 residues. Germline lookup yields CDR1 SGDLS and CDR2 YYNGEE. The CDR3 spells CASSALRGENTGELFF. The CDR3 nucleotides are TGTGCCAGCAGCGCCCTCCGAGGGGAGAACACCGGGGAGCTGTTTTTT.